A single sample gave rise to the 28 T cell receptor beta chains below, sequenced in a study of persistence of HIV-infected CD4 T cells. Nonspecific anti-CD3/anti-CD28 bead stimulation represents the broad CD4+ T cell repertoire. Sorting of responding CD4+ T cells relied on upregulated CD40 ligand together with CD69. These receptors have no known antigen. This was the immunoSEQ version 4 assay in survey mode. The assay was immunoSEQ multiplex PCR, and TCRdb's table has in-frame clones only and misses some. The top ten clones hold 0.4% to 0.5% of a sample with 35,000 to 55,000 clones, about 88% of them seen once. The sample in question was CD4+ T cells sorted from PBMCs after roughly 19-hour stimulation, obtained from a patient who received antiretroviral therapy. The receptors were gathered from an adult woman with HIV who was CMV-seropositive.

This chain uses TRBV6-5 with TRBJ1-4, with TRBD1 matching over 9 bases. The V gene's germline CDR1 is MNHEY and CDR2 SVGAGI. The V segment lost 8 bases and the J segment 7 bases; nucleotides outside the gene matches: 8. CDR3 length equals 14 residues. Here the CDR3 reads CASQMDRGTEKLFF. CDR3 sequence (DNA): TGTGCCAGCCAGATGGACAGGGGAACTGAAAAACTGTTTTTT.

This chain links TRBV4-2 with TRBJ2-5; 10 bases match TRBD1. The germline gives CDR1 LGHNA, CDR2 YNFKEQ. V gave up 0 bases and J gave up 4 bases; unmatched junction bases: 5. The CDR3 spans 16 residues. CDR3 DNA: TGTGCCAGCAGCCAAGAACATCGGACAGGGGGAGAGACCCAGTACTTC. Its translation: CASSQEHRTGGETQYF.

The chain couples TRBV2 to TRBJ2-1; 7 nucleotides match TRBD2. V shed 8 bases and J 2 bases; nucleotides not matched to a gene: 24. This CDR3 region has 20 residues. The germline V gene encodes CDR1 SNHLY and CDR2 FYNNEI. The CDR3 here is CASQIFGMHNSRGTYNEQFF. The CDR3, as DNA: TGTGCCAGCCAAATTTTCGGGATGCACAACTCGCGGGGGACCTACAATGAGCAGTTCTTC.

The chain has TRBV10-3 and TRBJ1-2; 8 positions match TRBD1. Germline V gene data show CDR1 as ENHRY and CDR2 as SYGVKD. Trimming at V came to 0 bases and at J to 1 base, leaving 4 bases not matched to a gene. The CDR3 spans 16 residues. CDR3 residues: CAISESGQGINYGYTF. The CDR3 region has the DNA TGTGCCATCAGTGAGTCAGGACAGGGAATTAACTATGGCTACACCTTC.

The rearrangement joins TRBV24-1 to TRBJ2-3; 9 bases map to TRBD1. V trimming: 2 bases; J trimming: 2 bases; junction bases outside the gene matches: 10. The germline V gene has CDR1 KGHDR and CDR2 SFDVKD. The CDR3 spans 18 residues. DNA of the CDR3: TGTGCCACCAGTGATTCCGGACAGGGGTCGGGCGCCACAGATACGCAGTATTTT. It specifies CATSDSGQGSGATDTQYF.

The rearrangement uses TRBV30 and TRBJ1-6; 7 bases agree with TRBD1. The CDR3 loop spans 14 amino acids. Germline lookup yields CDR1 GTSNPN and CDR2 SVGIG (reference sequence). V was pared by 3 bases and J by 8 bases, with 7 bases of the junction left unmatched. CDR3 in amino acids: CAWRSWGTDSPLHF. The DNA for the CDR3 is TGTGCCTGGAGGTCCTGGGGGACAGATTCACCCCTCCACTTT.

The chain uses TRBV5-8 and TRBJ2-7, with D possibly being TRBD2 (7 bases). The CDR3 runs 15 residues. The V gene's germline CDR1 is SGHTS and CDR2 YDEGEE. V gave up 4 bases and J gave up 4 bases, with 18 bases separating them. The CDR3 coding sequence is TGTGCCAGCAGCCAACCCCGCGGGGGCGAATACGAGCAGTACTTC. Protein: CASSQPRGGEYEQYF.

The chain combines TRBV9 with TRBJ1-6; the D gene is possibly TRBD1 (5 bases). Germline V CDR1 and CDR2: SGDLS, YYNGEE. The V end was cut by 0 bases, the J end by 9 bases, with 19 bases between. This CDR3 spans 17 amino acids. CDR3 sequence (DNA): TGTGCCAGCAGCGTAGGGGGTCACGGGGCGTCATTTTCACCCCTCCACTTT. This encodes CASSVGGHGASFSPLHF.

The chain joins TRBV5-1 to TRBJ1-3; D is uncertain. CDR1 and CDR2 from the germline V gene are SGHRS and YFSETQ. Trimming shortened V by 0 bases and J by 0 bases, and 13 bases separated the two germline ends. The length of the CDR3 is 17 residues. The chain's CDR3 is CASSLVGVGISGNTIYF. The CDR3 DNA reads TGCGCCAGCAGCTTGGTGGGCGTGGGGATCTCTGGAAACACCATATATTTT.

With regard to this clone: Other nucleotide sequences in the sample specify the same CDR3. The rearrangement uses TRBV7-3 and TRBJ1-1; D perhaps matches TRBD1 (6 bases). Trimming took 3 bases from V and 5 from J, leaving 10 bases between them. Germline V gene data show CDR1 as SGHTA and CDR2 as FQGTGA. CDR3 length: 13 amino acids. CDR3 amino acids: CASSFQGSTEAFF. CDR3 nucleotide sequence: TGTGCCAGCAGCTTTCAGGGGTCGACTGAAGCTTTCTTT.

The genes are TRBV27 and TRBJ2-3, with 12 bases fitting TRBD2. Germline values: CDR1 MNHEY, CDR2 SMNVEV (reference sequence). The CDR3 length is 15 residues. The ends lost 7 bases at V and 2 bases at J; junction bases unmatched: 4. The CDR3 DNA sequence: TGTGCCAGCAAAACTAGCGGGGGGACCACAGATACGCAGTATTTT. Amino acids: CASKTSGGTTDTQYF.

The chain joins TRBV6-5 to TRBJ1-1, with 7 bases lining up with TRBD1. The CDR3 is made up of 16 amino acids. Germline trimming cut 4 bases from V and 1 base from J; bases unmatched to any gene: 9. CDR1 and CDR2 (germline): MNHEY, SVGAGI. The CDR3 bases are TGTGCCAGCAGTTCCAATAGCGGGACAGCGAACACTGAAGCTTTCTTT. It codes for CASSSNSGTANTEAFF.

In DNA form, the CDR3 reads TGTGCCAGCAGCCTCAGGACAGGGGATGGCTACACCTTC. Its translation is CASSLRTGDGYTF. The chain joins TRBV3-1 (or the pseudogene TRBV3-2) to TRBJ1-2, with TRBD1 matching over 9 bases. V lost 4 bases and J lost 6; bases outside the gene matches: 3. This CDR3 is 13 amino acids long. Per the germline V gene, CDR1 is LGHDT and CDR2 is YNNKEL (reference sequence).

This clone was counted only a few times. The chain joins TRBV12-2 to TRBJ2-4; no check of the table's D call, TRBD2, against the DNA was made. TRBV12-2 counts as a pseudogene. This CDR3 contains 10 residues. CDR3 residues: CASLSGIQYF. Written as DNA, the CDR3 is TGTGCAAGTCTGTCGGGCATTCAGTACTTC.

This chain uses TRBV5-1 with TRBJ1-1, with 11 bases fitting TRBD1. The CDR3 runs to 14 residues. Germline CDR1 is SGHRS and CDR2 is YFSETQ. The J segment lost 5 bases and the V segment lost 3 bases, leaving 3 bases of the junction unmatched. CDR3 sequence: CASSSGTGGTEAFF. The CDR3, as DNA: TGCGCCAGCAGCTCCGGGACAGGGGGGACTGAAGCTTTCTTT.

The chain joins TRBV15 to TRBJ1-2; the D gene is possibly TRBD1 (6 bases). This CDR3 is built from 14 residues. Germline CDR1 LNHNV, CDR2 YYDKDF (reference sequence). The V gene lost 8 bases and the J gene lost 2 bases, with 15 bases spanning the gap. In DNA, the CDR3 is TGTGCCACCCCTTCGACAGGAACCAACTATGGCTACACCTTC. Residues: CATPSTGTNYGYTF. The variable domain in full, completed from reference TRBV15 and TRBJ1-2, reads DAMVIQNPRYQVTQFGKPVTLSCSQTLNHNVMYWYQQKSSQAPKLLFHYYDKDFNNEADTPDNFQSRRPNTSFCFLDIRSPGLGDTAMYLCATPSTGTNYGYTFGSGTRLTVV.

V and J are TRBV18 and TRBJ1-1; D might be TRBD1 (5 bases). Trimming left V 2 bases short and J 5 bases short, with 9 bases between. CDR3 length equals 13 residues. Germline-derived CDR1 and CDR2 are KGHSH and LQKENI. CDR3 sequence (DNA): TGTGCCAGCTCACCAAGTTGGGGGACTGAAGCTTTCTTT. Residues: CASSPSWGTEAFF. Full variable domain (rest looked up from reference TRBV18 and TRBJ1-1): NAGVMQNPRHLVRRRGQEARLRCSPMKGHSHVYWYRQLPEEGLKFMVYLQKENIIDESGMPKERFSAEFPKEGPSILRIQQVVRGDSAAYFCASSPSWGTEAFFGQGTRLTVV.

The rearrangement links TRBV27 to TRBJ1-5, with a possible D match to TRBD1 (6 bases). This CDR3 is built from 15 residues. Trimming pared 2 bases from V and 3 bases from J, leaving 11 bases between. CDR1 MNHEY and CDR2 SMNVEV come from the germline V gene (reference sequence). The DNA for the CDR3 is TGTGCCAGCAGTTTAGTGGGGGCTCCCAATCAGCCCCAGCATTTT. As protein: CASSLVGAPNQPQHF.

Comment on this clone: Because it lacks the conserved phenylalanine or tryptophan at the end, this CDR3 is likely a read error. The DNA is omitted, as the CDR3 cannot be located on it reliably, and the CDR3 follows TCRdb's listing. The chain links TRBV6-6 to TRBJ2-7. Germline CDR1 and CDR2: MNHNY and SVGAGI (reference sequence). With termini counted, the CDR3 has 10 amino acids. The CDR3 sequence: CASSHRDEKG.

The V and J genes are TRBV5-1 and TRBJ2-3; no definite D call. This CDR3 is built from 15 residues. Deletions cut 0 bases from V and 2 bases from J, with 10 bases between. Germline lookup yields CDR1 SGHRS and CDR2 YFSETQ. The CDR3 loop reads CASSLGDRTTDTQYF. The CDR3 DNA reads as TGCGCCAGCAGCTTGGGGGATCGGACCACAGATACGCAGTATTTT.

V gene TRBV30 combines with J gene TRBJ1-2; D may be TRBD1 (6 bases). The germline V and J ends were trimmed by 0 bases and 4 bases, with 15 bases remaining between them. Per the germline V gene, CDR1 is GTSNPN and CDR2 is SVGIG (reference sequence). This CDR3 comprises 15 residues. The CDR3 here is CAWSVPRGLVYGYTF. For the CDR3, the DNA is TGTGCCTGGAGTGTACCGCGGGGGCTAGTCTATGGCTACACCTTC. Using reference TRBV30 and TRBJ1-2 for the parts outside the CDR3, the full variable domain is SQTIHQWPATLVQPVGSPLSLECTVEGTSNPNLYWYRQAAGRGLQLLFYSVGIGQISSEVPQNLSASRPQDRQFILSSKKLLLSDSGFYLCAWSVPRGLVYGYTFGSGTRLTVV.

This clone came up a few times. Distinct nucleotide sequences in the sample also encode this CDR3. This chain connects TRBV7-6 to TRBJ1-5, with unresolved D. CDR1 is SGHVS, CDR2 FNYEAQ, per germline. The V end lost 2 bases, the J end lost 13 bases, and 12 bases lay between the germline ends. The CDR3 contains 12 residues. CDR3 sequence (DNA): TGTGCCAGCAGCTTACCAGGAGGCCCACAGCATTTT. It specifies CASSLPGGPQHF.

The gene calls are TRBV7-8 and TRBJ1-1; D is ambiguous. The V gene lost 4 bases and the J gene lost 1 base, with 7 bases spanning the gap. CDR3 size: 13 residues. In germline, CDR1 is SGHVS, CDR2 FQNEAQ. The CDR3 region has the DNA TGTGCCAGCAGCTGGAAGGGGAACACTGAAGCTTTCTTT. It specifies CASSWKGNTEAFF.

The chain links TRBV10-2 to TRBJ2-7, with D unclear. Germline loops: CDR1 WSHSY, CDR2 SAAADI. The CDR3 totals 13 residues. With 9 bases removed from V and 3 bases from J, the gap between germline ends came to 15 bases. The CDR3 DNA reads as TGCGCCAGTTGGGCCTACACGAACTACGAGCAGTACTTC. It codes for CASWAYTNYEQYF.

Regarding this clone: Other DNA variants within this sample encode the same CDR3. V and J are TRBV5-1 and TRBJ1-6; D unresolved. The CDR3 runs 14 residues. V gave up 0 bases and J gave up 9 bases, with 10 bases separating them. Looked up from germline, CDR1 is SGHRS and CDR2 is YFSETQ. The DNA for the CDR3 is TGCGCCAGCAGCTTGGGACAAGATGCTTCACCCCTCCACTTT. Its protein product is CASSLGQDASPLHF.

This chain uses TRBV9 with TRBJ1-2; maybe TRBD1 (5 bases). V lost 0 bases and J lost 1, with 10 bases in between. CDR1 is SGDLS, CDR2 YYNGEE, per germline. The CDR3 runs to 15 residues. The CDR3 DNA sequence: TGTGCCAGCAGCGTAGGGGGGGAGAGTAACTATGGCTACACCTTC. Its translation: CASSVGGESNYGYTF.

CDR3 amino acids: CASSGLAGGYNEQFF. The CDR3 DNA is TGCGCCAGCTCCGGACTAGCGGGGGGATACAATGAGCAGTTCTTC. The V call is TRBV5-1, the J call TRBJ2-1, with 14 bases lining up with TRBD2. The CDR3 spans 15 residues. Germline CDR1 reads SGHRS; CDR2 reads YFSETQ. V trimming: 7 bases; J trimming: 4 bases; junction bases outside the gene matches: 4.

Here the CDR3 reads CASSLGGHLPMNTEAFF. For the CDR3, the DNA is TGTGCCAGCAGCTTGGGCGGGCACCTCCCCATGAACACTGAAGCTTTCTTT. The chain couples TRBV5-4 to TRBJ1-1; D gene uncertain. CDR1 is SGHNT, CDR2 YYREEE, per germline (reference sequence). This CDR3 is 17 amino acids long. Trimming stripped 0 bases from V and 0 bases from J, with 15 bases between. Looking up the rest from reference TRBV5-4 and TRBJ1-1 gives the full variable domain: ETGVTQSPTHLIKTRGQQVTLRCSSQSGHNTVSWYQQALGQGPQFIFQYYREEENGRGNFPPRFSGLQFPNYSSELNVNALELDDSALYLCASSLGGHLPMNTEAFFGQGTRLTVV.